What follows are 19 T cell receptor beta chains derived from one specimen sequenced in a study of Tregs in tolerant kidney transplant recipients. Sequencing used immunoSEQ multiplex PCR; TCRdb keeps in-frame clones, though not all of them. The sample yields some 50,000 clones, around 90% seen once. The nonmyeloablative bone marrow transplants came from related graft donors, with transient mixed chimerism. The sample here was CD8+ T cells from blood (PBMCs), taken 12 months after the transplant. The receptors originated from a human patient who received a combined kidney and bone marrow transplant. The graft donor may account for some of the T cells.

The rearrangement uses TRBV9 and TRBJ1-1, with a possible D match to TRBD1 (5 bases). V was trimmed by 4 bases and J by 7 bases, leaving 20 bases between them. The CDR3 extends over 15 amino acids. CDR1 is SGDLS and CDR2 is YYNGEE in the germline V gene. The chain's CDR3 is CASSSRVSGGNEAFF. As DNA, the CDR3 is TGTGCCAGCAGCTCCCGTGTGAGCGGGGGGAATGAAGCTTTCTTT.

V usage is TRBV7-6 and J usage is TRBJ2-5; perhaps TRBD1 as D (6 bases). The CDR3 length is 16 residues. Trimming left V 5 bases short and J 5 bases short, with 21 bases between. Germline CDR1 reads SGHVS; CDR2 reads FNYEAQ. DNA for the CDR3: TGTGCCAGCAGCCTTTTGGGAGACACAGGGTGGGAGACCCAGTACTTC. Its translation: CASSLLGDTGWETQYF.

The genes are TRBV7-9 and TRBJ2-2; no firm D call. The V end lost 2 bases, the J end lost 1 base, and 5 bases lay between the germline ends. Germline lookup yields CDR1 SEHNR and CDR2 FQNEAQ (reference sequence). CDR3 length equals 14 residues. The CDR3, as DNA: TGTGCCAGCAGCTTAACAGAGAACACCGGGGAGCTGTTTTTT. Translated, it gives CASSLTENTGELFF.

This chain connects TRBV7-9 to TRBJ2-3; D uncertain. Germline V lookup: CDR1 SEHNR, CDR2 FQNEAQ (reference sequence). This CDR3 is built from 16 residues. V lost 1 base and J lost 2, with 13 bases in between. CDR3 nucleotide sequence: TGTGCCAGCAGCTTAGATTTGCAGGCATCCACAGATACGCAGTATTTT. It is translated as CASSLDLQASTDTQYF.

The chain couples TRBV13 to TRBJ2-5, with a tentative D call TRBD1 (5 bases). V dropped 2 bases and J dropped 2 bases, with 12 bases sitting between them. The length of the CDR3 is 15 residues. CDR1 is PRHDT, CDR2 FYEKMQ, per germline (reference sequence). CDR3 DNA sequence: TGTGCCAGCAGCTTAAACTCGTACAGGCAAGAGACCCAGTACTTC. The encoded protein is CASSLNSYRQETQYF.

The chain joins TRBV27 to TRBJ2-1; 9 nucleotides match TRBD2. Germline assignment: CDR1 MNHEY and CDR2 SMNVEV (reference sequence). The ends lost 6 bases at V and 7 bases at J; junction bases unmatched: 10. CDR3 length equals 15 residues. The CDR3 DNA follows: TGTGCCAGCAGCCAAATAGCGGGAGTAGGGAATGAGCAGTTCTTC. It specifies CASSQIAGVGNEQFF.

V gene TRBV9 combines with J gene TRBJ1-2; TRBD1 matches at 10 bases. The CDR3 loop spans 15 amino acids. CDR1 and CDR2 (germline): SGDLS, YYNGEE. Unmatched junction bases numbered 10, after V lost 7 bases and J lost 4 bases. The CDR3 sequence: CASSDRDRGSYGYTF. CDR3 nucleotides: TGTGCCAGCTCCGACCGGGACAGGGGTTCCTATGGCTACACCTTC.

The chain has TRBV7-8 and TRBJ2-3; 8 bases line up with TRBD2. Trimming took 3 bases from V and 2 from J; bases not matched to a gene: 10. The CDR3 has 17 amino acids. Per the germline V gene, CDR1 is SGHVS and CDR2 is FQNEAQ. For the CDR3, the DNA is TGTGCCAGCAGCTTTGTGAGCGGGGGTAAAGACACAGATACGCAGTATTTT. Encoded protein: CASSFVSGGKDTDTQYF.

V usage is TRBV11-3 and J usage is TRBJ1-5; perhaps TRBD1 as D (6 bases). The CDR3 extends over 16 amino acids. Germline V gene data show CDR1 as SGHNT and CDR2 as YENEEA. Trimming removed 2 bases from V and 6 bases from J, with 17 bases in between. CDR3 DNA sequence: TGTGCCAGCAGCTTAAGGTGGCAGGGGTATCCTCAGCCCCAGCATTTT. This translates into CASSLRWQGYPQPQHF.

V is TRBV4-1 and J is TRBJ2-7; 9 positions agree with TRBD2. This CDR3 is 18 amino acids long. V gave up 0 bases and J gave up 2 bases; unmatched junction bases: 11. The V gene's germline CDR1 is MGHRA and CDR2 YSYEKL. Here the CDR3 reads CASSQDRTEGTSPYEQYF. The CDR3 DNA reads as TGCGCCAGCAGCCAAGATAGGACAGAAGGGACTAGCCCCTACGAGCAGTACTTC.

The rearrangement uses TRBV5-8 and TRBJ2-7; perhaps TRBD1 as D (6 bases). The germline CDR1 and CDR2 sequences are SGHTS and YDEGEE. The CDR3 contains 15 residues. V lost 3 bases and J 6 bases, leaving 19 bases between the germline ends. The CDR3 bases are TGTGCCAGCAGCTCCCGGGACACGGGGACCCTCGAGCAGTACTTC. This encodes CASSSRDTGTLEQYF.

Notes on this clone: Other DNA sequences in the same sample also yield this CDR3. This sequence joins TRBV9 and TRBJ2-3; possibly TRBD2 for D (5 bases). There are 15 residues in the CDR3. Germline values: CDR1 SGDLS, CDR2 YYNGEE. V dropped 0 bases and J dropped 0 bases, with 8 bases sitting between them. The CDR3 region has the DNA TGTGCCAGCAGCGTAGACGGGGTCAGCACAGATACGCAGTATTTT. This encodes CASSVDGVSTDTQYF.

The chain carries TRBV6-5 and TRBJ1-2, with 8 bases fitting TRBD1. Losses at the gene ends were 7 bases for V and 6 bases for J; bases not matched to a gene: 10. The germline CDR1 and CDR2 sequences are MNHEY and SVGAGI. This CDR3 region has 14 residues. The CDR3 DNA follows: TGTGCCAGCACAGGGGCGGGACAGGCCCATGGCTACACCTTC. As protein: CASTGAGQAHGYTF.

The CDR3 here is CASSQDRGTLNNEQFF. Written as DNA, the CDR3 is TGCGCCAGCAGCCAAGATCGGGGTACCTTAAACAATGAGCAGTTCTTC. The rearrangement uses TRBV4-3 and TRBJ2-1, with D possibly matching TRBD2 (5 bases). CDR3 length: 16 residues. V was clipped by 0 bases and J by 5 bases, with 14 bases between them. Looked up from germline, CDR1 is LGHNA and CDR2 is YSLEER.

This clone was observed a handful of times. The rearrangement uses TRBV7-9 and TRBJ2-7, with 7 bases lining up with TRBD2. Germline V lookup: CDR1 SEHNR, CDR2 FQNEAQ (reference sequence). Trimming at V came to 8 bases and at J to 0 bases, leaving 4 bases not matched to a gene. CDR3 size: 13 residues. The chain's CDR3 is CASGGEFSYEQYF. The CDR3 DNA reads as TGTGCCAGCGGGGGGGAGTTCTCCTACGAGCAGTACTTC.

This clone was counted only a few times. CDR3 sequence reads: CAISESRGPSGGRYEQYF. The CDR3 bases are TGTGCCATCAGTGAGTCAAGGGGTCCTAGCGGGGGGCGCTACGAGCAGTACTTC. V gene TRBV10-3 combines with J gene TRBJ2-7, with 11 nucleotides matching TRBD2. The CDR3 consists of 18 residues. Germline V gene data show CDR1 as ENHRY and CDR2 as SYGVKD. The ends lost 0 bases at V and 3 bases at J; junction bases unmatched: 10.

The V gene is TRBV5-4, the J gene TRBJ1-5; 9 nucleotides agree with TRBD1. The length of the CDR3 is 20 residues. V shed 3 bases, J shed 0 bases, and the junction held 16 bases outside the gene matches. In germline, CDR1 is SGHNT, CDR2 YYREEE (reference sequence). CDR3 sequence (DNA): TGTGCCAGCAGCTCCCCTGGGCGGACAGGGGAAAATGGTAGCAATCAGCCCCAGCATTTT. Amino acids: CASSSPGRTGENGSNQPQHF.

This chain uses TRBV15 with TRBJ1-1; TRBD1 might be the D (5 bases). CDR3 size: 12 residues. V was pared by 1 base and J by 7 bases, with 7 bases between. Germline CDR1 and CDR2: LNHNV and YYDKDF (reference sequence). The CDR3 loop reads CATSRAGVEAFF. Written as DNA, the CDR3 is TGTGCCACCAGCAGAGCGGGGGTTGAAGCTTTCTTT.

V is TRBV5-5 and J is TRBJ2-1, with a tentative D call TRBD2 (5 bases). V lost 0 bases and J lost 3, with 10 bases in between. The CDR3 totals 15 residues. CDR1 and CDR2 (germline): SGHKS, YYEKEE (reference sequence). DNA of the CDR3: TGTGCCAGCAGCTTGGCTGGGGAGTACTACAATGAGCAGTTCTTC. Encoded protein: CASSLAGEYYNEQFF.